One sample yielded the 7 T cell receptor beta chains listed below, sequenced in a study of tumor and adjacent non-tumor tissue in lung cancer. This sample's RNA came from whole unsorted tissue. Three rounds of nested PCR, following a modified ARM-PCR protocol, produced the TCRbeta library. TCRdb analysed the multiplex PCR reads with MiXCR anew, one entry per CDR3 protein. The sample has about 200,000 distinct CDR3 sequences, 70% to 75% seen once. Sequenced input: lung tumor tissue. The origin of the receptors is a man between 60 and 75 years old with non-small cell lung cancer.

This clonotype was seen many times. CDR3 coding DNA: TGTGCCAGCAGTTTAGAGGGGACAGGGGGCGACGAGCAGTACTTC. Translation gives CASSLEGTGGDEQYF. The chain is built from TRBV28 and TRBJ2-7; 12 bases agree with TRBD1. Germline CDR1 and CDR2: MDHEN and SYDVKM. The CDR3 totals 15 residues. After removal of 2 bases from V and 5 bases from J, the junction contained 4 bases not matched to a gene.

This clonotype has a count of ten or more. The chain has TRBV20-1 and TRBJ1-2; 8 bases match TRBD1. Germline V CDR1 and CDR2: DFQATT, SNEGSKA (reference sequence). The CDR3 length is 15 residues. V lost 0 bases to trimming and J lost 2 bases; unmatched junction nucleotides: 5. The CDR3 sequence: CSARDRRQGNYGYTF. CDR3 DNA: TGCAGTGCTAGAGACAGAAGACAGGGGAACTATGGCTACACCTTC.

Comments on this clonotype: One junction end does not reproduce the germline sequence, and a read error may be involved. The CDR3 DNA follows: TGCGCTAGCAGCCCACGGGCCCTTAATGAAAAACTGTTTTTT. This translates into CASSPRALNEKLFF. The rearrangement uses TRBV4-3 and TRBJ1-4; D unclear. CDR1 is LGHNA and CDR2 is YSLEER in the germline V gene. The CDR3 has 14 amino acids.

V is TRBV11-2 and J is TRBJ2-2, with a possible D match to TRBD2 (5 bases). The CDR3 contains 12 residues. CDR1 and CDR2 from the germline V gene are SGHAT and FQNNGV. The V and J ends lost 6 bases and 17 bases respectively, with 19 bases between them. The CDR3 loop is CASRTGVWDLFF. The CDR3 bases are TGTGCCAGCAGGACCGGGGTCTGGGATCTATTTTTT.

This clonotype has ten or more counts. V gene TRBV29-1 combines with J gene TRBJ2-2, with 7 nucleotides matching TRBD2. The germline V gene has CDR1 SQVTM and CDR2 ANQGSEA. CDR3 length equals 14 residues. The V gene end was trimmed by 6 bases and the J gene end by 1 base; junction bases not matched to a gene: 5. As DNA, the CDR3 is TGCAGCGTGTTGGCTAGCGGGAACACCGGGGAGCTGTTTTTT. Protein: CSVLASGNTGELFF.

Concerning this clonotype: A read error may be the cause here, since a much bigger clone is one base away. J is TRBJ1-2 and V is TRBV20-1; D gene uncertain. Germline-derived CDR1 and CDR2 are DFQATT and SNEGSKA (reference sequence). The CDR3 has 12 amino acids. The germline V and J ends were trimmed by 7 bases and 6 bases, with 15 bases remaining between them. The CDR3 nucleotides read TGCAGTGACGGACGAGGCGGGGATGGCTACACCTTC. This translates into CSDGRGGDGYTF.

The chain links TRBV6-5 to TRBJ1-5; 12 nucleotides agree with TRBD1. Germline assignment: CDR1 MNHEY and CDR2 SVGAGI. V lost 6 bases to trimming and J lost 5 bases; unmatched junction nucleotides: 11. CDR3 length: 17 residues. CDR3 nucleotides: TGTGCCAGCAGAAAAAGTCCGGGACAGGGGGCACATCAGCCCCAGCATTTT. Protein sequence: CASRKSPGQGAHQPQHF.